This T cell receptor (beta chain) was recovered during a study of T-cell reconstitution after alpha-beta-depleted transplantation in children. Whole-study findings and limits: By one year post-transplant, T-cell counts and diversity largely arose from T cells that were newly produced. Surviving recipient T cells and thymic progenitors underlay high day-60 TCRbeta diversity in some patients. The origin of alpha-beta T cells about two months after transplant was reportedly several hundred expanded graft clones.

The V segment lost 8 bases and the J segment 4 bases; nucleotides outside the gene matches: 5. The CDR3 extends over 13 amino acids. Germline CDR1 MNHEY, CDR2 SVGEGT. Unique molecular identifiers featured in how the TCRbeta library was prepared. Each CDR3 protein gets one entry after TCRdb re-called the PCR reads with MiXCR. Of some 150,000 distinct CDR3 sequences listed, 8.8% were seen once; the top ten hold 15% to 20%. This clonotype was seen only a few times. The antigen is unknown. The sample was PBMCs, mostly from graft donor cells, taken 180 days after TCRalphabeta/CD19-depleted stem cell transplant. This sequence originates from a female patient aged 2-9 years who had a stem cell transplant for congenital amegakaryocytic thrombocytopenia, so the T cells may come from the graft donor. J is TRBJ2-7 and V is TRBV6-2 or TRBV6-3; 10 bases line up with TRBD2. The DNA for the CDR3 is TGTGCCAGCGGAGCTAGCGGGAGTTACGAGCAGTACTTC. This codes for CASGASGSYEQYF.